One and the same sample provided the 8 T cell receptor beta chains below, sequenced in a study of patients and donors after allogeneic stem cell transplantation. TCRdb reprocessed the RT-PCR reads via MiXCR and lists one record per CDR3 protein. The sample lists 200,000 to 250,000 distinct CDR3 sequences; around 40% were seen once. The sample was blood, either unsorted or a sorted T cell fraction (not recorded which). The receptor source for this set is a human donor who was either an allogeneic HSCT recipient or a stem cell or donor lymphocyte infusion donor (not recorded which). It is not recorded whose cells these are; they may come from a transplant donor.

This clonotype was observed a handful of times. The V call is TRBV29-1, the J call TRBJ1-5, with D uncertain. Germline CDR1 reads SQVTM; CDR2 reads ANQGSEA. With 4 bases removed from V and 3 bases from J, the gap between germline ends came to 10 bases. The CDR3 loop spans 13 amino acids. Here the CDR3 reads CSVVTDNNQPQHF. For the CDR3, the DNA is TGCAGCGTTGTGACCGACAACAATCAGCCCCAGCATTTT.

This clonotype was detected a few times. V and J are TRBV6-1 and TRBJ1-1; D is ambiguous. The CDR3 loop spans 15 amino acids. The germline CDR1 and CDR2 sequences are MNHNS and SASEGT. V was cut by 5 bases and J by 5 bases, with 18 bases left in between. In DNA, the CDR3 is TGTGCCAGCAGTACCGAAGAGGCTTTGGTTACTGAAGCTTTCTTT. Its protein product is CASSTEEALVTEAFF.

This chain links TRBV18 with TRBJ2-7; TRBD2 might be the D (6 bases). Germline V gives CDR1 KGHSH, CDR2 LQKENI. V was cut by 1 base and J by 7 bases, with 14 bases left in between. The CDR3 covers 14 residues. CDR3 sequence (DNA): TGTGCCAGCTCACCACGGGACGGGACTTGGGAGCAGTACTTC. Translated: CASSPRDGTWEQYF. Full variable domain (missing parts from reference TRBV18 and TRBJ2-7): NAGVMQNPRHLVRRRGQEARLRCSPMKGHSHVYWYRQLPEEGLKFMVYLQKENIIDESGMPKERFSAEFPKEGPSILRIQQVVRGDSAAYFCASSPRDGTWEQYFGPGTRLTVT.

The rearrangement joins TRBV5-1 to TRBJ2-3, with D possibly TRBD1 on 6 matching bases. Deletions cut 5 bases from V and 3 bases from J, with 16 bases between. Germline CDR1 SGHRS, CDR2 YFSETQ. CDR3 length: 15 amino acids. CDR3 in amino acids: CASRSRGSVTDTQYF. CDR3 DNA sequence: TGCGCCAGCAGGAGCAGGGGATCTGTTACAGATACGCAGTATTTT.

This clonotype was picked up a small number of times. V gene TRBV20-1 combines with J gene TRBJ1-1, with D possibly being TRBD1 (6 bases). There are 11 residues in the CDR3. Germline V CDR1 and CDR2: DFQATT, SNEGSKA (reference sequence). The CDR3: CVEGGDTEAFF. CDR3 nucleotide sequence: TGCGTAGAGGGGGGGGACACTGAAGCTTTCTTT.

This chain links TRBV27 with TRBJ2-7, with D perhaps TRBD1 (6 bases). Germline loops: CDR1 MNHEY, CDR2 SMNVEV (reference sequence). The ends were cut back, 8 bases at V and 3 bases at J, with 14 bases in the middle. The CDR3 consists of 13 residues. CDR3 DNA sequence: TGTGCCAGCGGAGACAGGCTCTTCTACGAGCAGTACTTC. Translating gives CASGDRLFYEQYF.

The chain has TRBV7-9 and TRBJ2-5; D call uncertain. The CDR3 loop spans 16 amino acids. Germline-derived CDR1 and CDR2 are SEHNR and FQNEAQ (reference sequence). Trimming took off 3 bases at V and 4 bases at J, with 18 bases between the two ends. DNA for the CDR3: TGTGCCAGCAGCTTGGGCAGAACCCTTCCTGGAGAGACCCAGTACTTC. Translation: CASSLGRTLPGETQYF.

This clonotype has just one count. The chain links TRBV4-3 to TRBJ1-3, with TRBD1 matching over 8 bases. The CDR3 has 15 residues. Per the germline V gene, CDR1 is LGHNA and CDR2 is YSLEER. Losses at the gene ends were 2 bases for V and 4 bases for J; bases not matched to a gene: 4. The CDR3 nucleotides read TGCGCCAGCAGCCAAAGACAGGGGAGAGGAAACACCATATATTTT. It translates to CASSQRQGRGNTIYF.